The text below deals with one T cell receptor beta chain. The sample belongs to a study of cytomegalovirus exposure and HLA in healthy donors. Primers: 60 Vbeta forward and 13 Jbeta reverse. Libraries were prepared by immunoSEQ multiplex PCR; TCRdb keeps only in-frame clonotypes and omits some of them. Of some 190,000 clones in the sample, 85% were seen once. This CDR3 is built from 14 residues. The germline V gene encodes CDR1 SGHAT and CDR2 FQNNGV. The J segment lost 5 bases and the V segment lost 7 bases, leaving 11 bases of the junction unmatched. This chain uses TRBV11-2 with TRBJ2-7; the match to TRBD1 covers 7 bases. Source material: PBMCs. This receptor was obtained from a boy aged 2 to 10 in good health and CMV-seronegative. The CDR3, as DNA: TGTGCCAGCACCCCCTCCGACAGGGACGACGAGCAGTACTTC. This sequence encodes CASTPSDRDDEQYF.